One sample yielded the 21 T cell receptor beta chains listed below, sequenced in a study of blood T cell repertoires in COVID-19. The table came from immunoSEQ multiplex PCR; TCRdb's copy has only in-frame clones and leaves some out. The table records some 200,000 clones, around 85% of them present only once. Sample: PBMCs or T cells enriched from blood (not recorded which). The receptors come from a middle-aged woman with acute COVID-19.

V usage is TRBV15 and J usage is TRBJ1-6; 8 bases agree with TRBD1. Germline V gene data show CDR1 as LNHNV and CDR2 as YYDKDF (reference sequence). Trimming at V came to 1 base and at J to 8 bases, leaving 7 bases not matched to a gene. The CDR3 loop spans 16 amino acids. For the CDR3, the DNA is TGTGCCACCAGCAGAGGTCAGGGGGCAAATTATTCACCCCTCCACTTT. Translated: CATSRGQGANYSPLHF.

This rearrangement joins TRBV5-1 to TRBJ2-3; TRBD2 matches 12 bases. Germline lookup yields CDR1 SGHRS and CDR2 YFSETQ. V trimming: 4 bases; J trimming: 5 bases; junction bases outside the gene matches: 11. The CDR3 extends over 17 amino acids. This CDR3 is CASSGSTLGLAGDTQYF. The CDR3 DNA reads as TGCGCCAGCAGCGGATCCACATTGGGACTAGCGGGAGATACGCAGTATTTT.

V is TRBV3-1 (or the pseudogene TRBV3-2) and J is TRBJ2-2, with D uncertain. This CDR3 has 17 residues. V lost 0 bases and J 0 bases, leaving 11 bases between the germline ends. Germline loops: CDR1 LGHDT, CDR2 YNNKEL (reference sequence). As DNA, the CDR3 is TGTGCCAGCAGCCAAGATCGTTTCAGGTCGAACACCGGGGAGCTGTTTTTT. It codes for CASSQDRFRSNTGELFF.

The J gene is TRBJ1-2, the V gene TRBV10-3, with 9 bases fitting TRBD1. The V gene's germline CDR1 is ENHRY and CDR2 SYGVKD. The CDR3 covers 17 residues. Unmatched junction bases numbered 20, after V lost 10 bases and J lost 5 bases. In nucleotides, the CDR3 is TGTGCCACCCGTGAAATTACGACTGGACAGGGGAAATATGGCTACACCTTC. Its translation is CATREITTGQGKYGYTF.

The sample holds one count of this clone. The CDR3 sequence: CASSLGGAEAFF. CDR3 in DNA: TGTGCCAGCAGCTTAGGAGGGGCTGAAGCTTTCTTT. The chain employs TRBV7-3 and TRBJ1-1, with TRBD1 as a possible D gene (5 bases). The germline V and J ends were trimmed by 2 bases and 6 bases, with 7 bases remaining between them. CDR1 and CDR2 from the germline V gene are SGHTA and FQGTGA. CDR3 length: 12 residues.

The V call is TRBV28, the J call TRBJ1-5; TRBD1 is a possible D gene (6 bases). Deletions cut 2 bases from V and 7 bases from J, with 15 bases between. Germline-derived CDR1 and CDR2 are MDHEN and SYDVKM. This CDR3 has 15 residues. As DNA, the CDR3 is TGTGCCAGCAGTTTAAACGACAGGCCCAGGCAGCCCCAGCATTTT. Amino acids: CASSLNDRPRQPQHF.

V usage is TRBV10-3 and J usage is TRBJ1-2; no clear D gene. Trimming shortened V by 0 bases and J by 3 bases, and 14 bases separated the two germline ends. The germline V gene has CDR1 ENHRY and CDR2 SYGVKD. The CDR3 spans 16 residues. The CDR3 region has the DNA TGTGCCATCAGTGAGTCCCCGGGAGGAGGTGACTATGGCTACACCTTC. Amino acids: CAISESPGGGDYGYTF.

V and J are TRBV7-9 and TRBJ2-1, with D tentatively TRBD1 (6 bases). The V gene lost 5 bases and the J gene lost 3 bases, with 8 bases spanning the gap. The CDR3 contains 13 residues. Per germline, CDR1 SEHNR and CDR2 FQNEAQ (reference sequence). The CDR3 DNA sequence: TGTGCCAGCAGCGGGGGCTACTACAATGAGCAGTTCTTC. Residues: CASSGGYYNEQFF.

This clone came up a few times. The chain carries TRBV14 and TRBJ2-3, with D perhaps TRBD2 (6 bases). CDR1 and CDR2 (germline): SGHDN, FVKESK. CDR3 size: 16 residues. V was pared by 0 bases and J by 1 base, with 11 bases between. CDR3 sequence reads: CASSQDLGLGTDTQYF. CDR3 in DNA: TGTGCCAGCAGCCAAGATCTGGGACTCGGCACAGATACGCAGTATTTT.

The CDR3 DNA follows: TGTGCCAGCAGCTCCTTGATGGACAGGGAGGTGCCAGATACGCAGTATTTT. Its protein product is CASSSLMDREVPDTQYF. V usage is TRBV5-6 and J usage is TRBJ2-3, with 8 nucleotides matching TRBD1. The CDR3 runs 17 residues. Losses at the gene ends were 3 bases for V and 4 bases for J; bases not matched to a gene: 13. Per the germline V gene, CDR1 is SGHDT and CDR2 is YYEEEE.

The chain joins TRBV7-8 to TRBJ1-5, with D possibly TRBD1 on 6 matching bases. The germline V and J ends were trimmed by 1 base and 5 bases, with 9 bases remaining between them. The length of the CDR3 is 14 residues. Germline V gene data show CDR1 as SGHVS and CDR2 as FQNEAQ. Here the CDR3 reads CASSLGTVDQPQHF. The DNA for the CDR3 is TGTGCCAGCAGCTTAGGGACAGTCGATCAGCCCCAGCATTTT.

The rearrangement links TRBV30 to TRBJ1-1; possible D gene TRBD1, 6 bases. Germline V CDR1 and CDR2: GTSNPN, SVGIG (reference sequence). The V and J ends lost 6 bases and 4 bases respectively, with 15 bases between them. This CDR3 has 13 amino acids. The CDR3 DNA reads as TGTGCCTGCGACAGGACCCTGGGCACTGAAGCTTTCTTT. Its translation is CACDRTLGTEAFF.

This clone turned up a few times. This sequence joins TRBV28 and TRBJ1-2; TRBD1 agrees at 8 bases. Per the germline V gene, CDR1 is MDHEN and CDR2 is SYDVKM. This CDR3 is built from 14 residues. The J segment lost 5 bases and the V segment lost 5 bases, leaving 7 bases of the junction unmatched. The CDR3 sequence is CASSPGQGLYGYTF. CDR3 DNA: TGTGCCAGCAGTCCCGGACAGGGACTTTATGGCTACACCTTC.

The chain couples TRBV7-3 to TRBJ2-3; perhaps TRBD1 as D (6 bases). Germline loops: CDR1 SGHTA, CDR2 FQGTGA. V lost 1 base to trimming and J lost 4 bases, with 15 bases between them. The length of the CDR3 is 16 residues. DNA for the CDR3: TGTGCCAGCAGCTTAATGGCACAGGGATGGGCAGATACGCAGTATTTT. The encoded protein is CASSLMAQGWADTQYF.

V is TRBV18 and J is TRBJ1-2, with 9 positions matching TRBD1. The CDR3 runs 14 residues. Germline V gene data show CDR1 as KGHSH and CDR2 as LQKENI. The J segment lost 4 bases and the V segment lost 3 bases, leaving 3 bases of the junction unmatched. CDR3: CASSPTGGSYGYTF. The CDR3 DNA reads TGTGCCAGCTCACCGACAGGGGGAAGCTATGGCTACACCTTC.

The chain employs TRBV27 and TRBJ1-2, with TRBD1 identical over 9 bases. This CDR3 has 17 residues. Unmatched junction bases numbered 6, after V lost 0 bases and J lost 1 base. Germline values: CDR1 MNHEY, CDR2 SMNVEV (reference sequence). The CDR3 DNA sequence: TGTGCCAGCAGTTTATCGCTTAGGACAGGGGTTAACTATGGCTACACCTTC. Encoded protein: CASSLSLRTGVNYGYTF.

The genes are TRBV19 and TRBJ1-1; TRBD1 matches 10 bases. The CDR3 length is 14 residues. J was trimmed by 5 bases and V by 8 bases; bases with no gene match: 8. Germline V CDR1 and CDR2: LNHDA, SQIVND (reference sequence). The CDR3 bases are TGTGCCAGTTGGAGGACAGGGGGATCTACTGAAGCTTTCTTT. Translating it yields CASWRTGGSTEAFF.

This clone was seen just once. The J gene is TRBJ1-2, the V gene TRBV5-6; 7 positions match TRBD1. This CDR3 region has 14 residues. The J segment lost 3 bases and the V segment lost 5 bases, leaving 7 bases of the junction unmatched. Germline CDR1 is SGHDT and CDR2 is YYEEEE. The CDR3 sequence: CASSLQGYHYGYTF. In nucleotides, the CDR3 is TGTGCCAGCAGTCTACAGGGGTATCACTATGGCTACACCTTC.

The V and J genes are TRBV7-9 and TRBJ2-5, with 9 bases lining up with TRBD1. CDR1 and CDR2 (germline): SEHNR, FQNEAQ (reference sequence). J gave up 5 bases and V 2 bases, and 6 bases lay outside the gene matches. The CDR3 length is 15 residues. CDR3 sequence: CASSLTTGTGETQYF. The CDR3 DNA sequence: TGTGCCAGCAGCTTAACTACCGGGACAGGGGAGACCCAGTACTTC.

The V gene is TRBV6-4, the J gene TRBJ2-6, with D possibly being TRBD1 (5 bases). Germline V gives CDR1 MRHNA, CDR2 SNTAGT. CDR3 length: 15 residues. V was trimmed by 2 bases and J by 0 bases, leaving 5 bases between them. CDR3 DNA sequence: TGTGCCAGCAGTGACGGACACTCTGGGGCCAACGTCCTGACTTTC. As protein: CASSDGHSGANVLTF.

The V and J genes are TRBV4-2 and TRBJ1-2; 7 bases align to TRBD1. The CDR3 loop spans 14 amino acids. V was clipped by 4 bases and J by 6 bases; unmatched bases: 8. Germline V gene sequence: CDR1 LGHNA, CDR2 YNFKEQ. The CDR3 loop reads CASSRMNQGDGYTF. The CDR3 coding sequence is TGTGCCAGCAGCCGAATGAATCAGGGGGATGGCTACACCTTC.